Listed here are 21 T cell receptor beta chains from one sample, sequenced in a study of blood T cell repertoires in COVID-19. Clones were read by immunoSEQ multiplex PCR, and TCRdb kept only the in-frame ones, dropping some. The table includes about 260,000 clones, over 75% detected once. The source material was peripheral blood. Every receptor here comes from a woman aged 45-65 years with acute or convalescent COVID-19.

J is TRBJ1-2 and V is TRBV2; D might be TRBD1 (6 bases). CDR3 length equals 16 residues. Germline lookup yields CDR1 SNHLY and CDR2 FYNNEI. Trimming removed 6 bases at V and 8 bases at J, with 25 bases between. The DNA for the CDR3 is TGTGCCAGCAGCGACCCGACCGGGACAACCAGAGGAGGCTACACCTTC. Amino acids: CASSDPTGTTRGGYTF.

In this sample, this clone turned up a few times. The V gene is TRBV11-2, the J gene TRBJ1-1; no reliable D call. The germline V and J ends were trimmed by 1 base and 0 bases, with 6 bases remaining between them. There are 14 residues in the CDR3. CDR1 SGHAT and CDR2 FQNNGV come from the germline V gene. The CDR3 spells CASSLGALNTEAFF. CDR3 coding DNA: TGTGCCAGCAGCTTAGGGGCCCTGAACACTGAAGCTTTCTTT.

The chain employs TRBV10-3 and TRBJ1-4, with D possibly TRBD1 on 5 matching bases. Trimming stripped 5 bases from V and 3 bases from J, with 19 bases between. The CDR3 contains 17 residues. CDR1 and CDR2 from the germline V gene are ENHRY and SYGVKD. Here the CDR3 DNA reads TGTGCCATCAGTCCTAAAGGGGAACAGGCCCCTAATGAAAAACTGTTTTTT. It encodes CAISPKGEQAPNEKLFF.

The genes are TRBV10-3 and TRBJ2-7; TRBD2 agrees at 14 bases. Germline CDR1 reads ENHRY; CDR2 reads SYGVKD. The CDR3 contains 14 residues. The V and J ends lost 7 bases and 2 bases, in that order; junction bases with no gene match: 1. CDR3 nucleotide sequence: TGTGCCATCAAGGGACTAGCGGGAGCCTACGAGCAGTACTTC. Residues: CAIKGLAGAYEQYF.

J is TRBJ1-5 and V is TRBV29-1, with unresolved D. Trimming shortened V by 4 bases and J by 0 bases, and 7 bases separated the two germline ends. This CDR3 has 13 amino acids. In germline, CDR1 is SQVTM, CDR2 ANQGSEA. CDR3: CSVAGDSNQPQHF. CDR3 nucleotides: TGCAGCGTTGCTGGAGATAGCAATCAGCCCCAGCATTTT.

The chain couples TRBV7-9 to TRBJ1-1, with D unresolved. The length of the CDR3 is 13 residues. Trimming took off 0 bases at V and 6 bases at J, with 8 bases between the two ends. Per the germline V gene, CDR1 is SEHNR and CDR2 is FQNEAQ (reference sequence). The CDR3 here is CASSLAHRSEAFF. The DNA for the CDR3 is TGTGCCAGCAGCTTAGCGCACCGGTCTGAAGCTTTCTTT.

The V gene is TRBV2, the J gene TRBJ2-3; TRBD2 matches 9 bases. Per germline, CDR1 SNHLY and CDR2 FYNNEI. Trimming cost V 2 bases and J 8 bases; bases outside gene matches: 14. This CDR3 contains 17 residues. DNA of the CDR3: TGTGCCAGCAGTGAAACGATCCCGGGACTAGCTGGGACTACGCAGTATTTT. The encoded protein is CASSETIPGLAGTTQYF.

This chain joins TRBV7-6 and TRBJ2-2, with D unresolved. CDR1 is SGHVS, CDR2 FNYEAQ, per germline. V lost 4 bases and J 6 bases, leaving 9 bases between the germline ends. The length of the CDR3 is 13 residues. CDR3 DNA sequence: TGTGCCAGCAGCTCGCTAGTCGCCGGGGAGCTGTTTTTT. Protein product: CASSSLVAGELFF.

The rearrangement uses TRBV7-3 and TRBJ2-2; perhaps TRBD2 as D (5 bases). The V end was cut by 5 bases, the J end by 1 base, with 11 bases between. The CDR3 is 15 residues long. Germline V lookup: CDR1 SGHTA, CDR2 FQGTGA. The CDR3 region has the DNA TGTGCCAGCAGCCCAAGGACTGTGAACACCGGGGAGCTGTTTTTT. Residues: CASSPRTVNTGELFF.

V and J are TRBV29-1 and TRBJ1-2; perhaps TRBD1 as D (6 bases). The CDR3 runs to 13 residues. The V end lost 4 bases, the J end lost 5 bases, and 14 bases lay between the germline ends. Germline CDR1 SQVTM, CDR2 ANQGSEA. CDR3 sequence reads: CSVATQGKYGYTF. CDR3 bases: TGCAGCGTTGCCACCCAGGGGAAATATGGCTACACCTTC.

V and J are TRBV28 and TRBJ1-2; 11 nucleotides align to TRBD1. V lost 4 bases to trimming and J lost 8 bases; unmatched junction nucleotides: 27. Germline-derived CDR1 and CDR2 are MDHEN and SYDVKM. CDR3 length: 21 residues. The CDR3 DNA follows: TGTGCCAGCAGTTCAGGACAGGGGGCGGCCTACGCGGGGCGGGCTACTATGGGCTACACCTTC. Protein sequence: CASSSGQGAAYAGRATMGYTF.

This chain connects TRBV6-2 or TRBV6-3 to TRBJ2-7, with a tentative D call TRBD1 (5 bases). Germline V CDR1 and CDR2: MNHEY, SVGEGT. The CDR3 contains 12 residues. V was clipped by 5 bases and J by 4 bases, with 9 bases between them. In nucleotides, the CDR3 is TGTGCCAGCAGTCGACAGTCTTACGAGCAGTACTTC. Amino acids: CASSRQSYEQYF.

V gene TRBV6-1 combines with J gene TRBJ1-3; D might be TRBD1 (5 bases). This CDR3 is 16 amino acids long. V lost 2 bases and J 0 bases, leaving 11 bases between the germline ends. Germline V gene lookup returns CDR1 MNHNS and CDR2 SASEGT. The CDR3 nucleotides read TGTGCCAGCAGTGAAAGTTGGGGGGGCTCTGGAAACACCATATATTTT. It yields the protein CASSESWGGSGNTIYF.

The table lists this clone with a few counts. This chain links TRBV10-3 with TRBJ2-1, with a weak D call TRBD1 (5 bases). Germline CDR1 reads ENHRY; CDR2 reads SYGVKD. The V and J ends lost 8 bases and 3 bases respectively, with 8 bases between them. The length of the CDR3 is 12 residues. In nucleotides, the CDR3 is TGTGCCATCCGGCAGGGCTACAATGAGCAGTTCTTC. It codes for CAIRQGYNEQFF.

The rearrangement joins TRBV6-4 to TRBJ2-6; 9 positions match TRBD1. The CDR3 is 17 amino acids. The germline CDR1 and CDR2 sequences are MRHNA and SNTAGT. Germline trimming cut 2 bases from V and 1 base from J; bases unmatched to any gene: 3. As DNA, the CDR3 is TGTGCCAGCAGTGACGACAGGGGGGGATCTGGGGCCAACGTCCTGACTTTC. It codes for CASSDDRGGSGANVLTF.

CDR3 residues: CASSLWGTGLWEQYF. CDR3 DNA sequence: TGTGCCAGCAGTTTATGGGGGACAGGGCTTTGGGAGCAGTACTTC. This chain links TRBV28 with TRBJ2-7, with 9 nucleotides matching TRBD1. CDR3 length equals 15 residues. Germline V gene sequence: CDR1 MDHEN, CDR2 SYDVKM. V shed 0 bases, J shed 7 bases, and the junction held 7 bases outside the gene matches.

The chain has TRBV7-6 and TRBJ2-7; D ambiguous. The ends were cut back, 3 bases at V and 6 bases at J, with 15 bases in the middle. Per the germline V gene, CDR1 is SGHVS and CDR2 is FNYEAQ. CDR3 length: 14 amino acids. The DNA for the CDR3 is TGTGCCAGCAGCTTGGCCGCGGAATCGGTCGAGCAGTACTTC. Residues: CASSLAAESVEQYF.

This chain joins TRBV19 and TRBJ2-5, with 9 bases lining up with TRBD1. This CDR3 is built from 17 residues. Germline CDR1 is LNHDA and CDR2 is SQIVND (reference sequence). V lost 2 bases to trimming and J lost 1 base; unmatched junction nucleotides: 8. The CDR3 DNA follows: TGTGCCAGTAGTATACGGTTGACAGGGGGAACCCAAGAGACCCAGTACTTC. It specifies CASSIRLTGGTQETQYF. The full variable domain, with the rest looked up from reference TRBV19 and TRBJ2-5, is DGGITQSPKYLFRKEGQNVTLSCEQNLNHDAMYWYRQDPGQGLRLIYYSQIVNDFQKGDIAEGYSVSREKKESFPLTVTSAQKNPTAFYLCASSIRLTGGTQETQYFGPGTRLLVL.

This chain uses TRBV14 with TRBJ1-2; unclear D gene. CDR3 size: 17 residues. Looked up from germline, CDR1 is SGHDN and CDR2 is FVKESK. V was trimmed by 5 bases and J by 4 bases, leaving 23 bases between them. CDR3 loop: CASSKIRRQSGLYGYTF. DNA of the CDR3: TGTGCCAGCAGCAAGATAAGGAGGCAGTCAGGCCTCTATGGCTACACCTTC.

The chain employs TRBV27 and TRBJ2-7, with 9 bases that match TRBD1. The junction had 17 bases not matched to a gene; V was cut back by 4 bases and J by 4 bases. Germline V gene lookup returns CDR1 MNHEY and CDR2 SMNVEV (reference sequence). The CDR3 covers 18 residues. The CDR3 bases are TGTGCCAGCAGTTCCCGATACAGGGGGCCTTCCCGCACTTACGAGCAGTACTTC. Protein: CASSSRYRGPSRTYEQYF.

The chain carries TRBV5-5 and TRBJ1-3; unclear D gene. Trimming pared 0 bases from V and 0 bases from J, leaving 10 bases between. This CDR3 is 16 amino acids long. Germline V gene sequence: CDR1 SGHKS, CDR2 YYEKEE (reference sequence). CDR3 region: CASSLGVGSSGNTIYF. CDR3 DNA sequence: TGTGCCAGCAGCTTGGGAGTGGGCAGCTCTGGAAACACCATATATTTT.